Below, 22 T cell receptor beta chains from the same sample are listed, as sequenced in a study of shared clonotypes between healthy human individuals. Terminally differentiated effector memory CD45RA+ cells were left out of the naive CD8 fraction, which was CD45RO-negative and positively selected for CCR7. Measured with immunoSEQ multiplex PCR; TCRdb has only the in-frame clones, and not every one. The data show nearly 2 million clones, about 95% seen once. The sequencing sample was made of naive CD8+ T cells sorted from blood. Source of these receptors: a man younger than 35 in good health.

About this clone: Other DNA variants within this sample encode the same CDR3. This rearrangement joins TRBV6-5 to TRBJ2-3, with 12 bases fitting TRBD2. The CDR3 loop spans 15 amino acids. After removal of 5 bases from V and 6 bases from J, the junction contained 6 bases not matched to a gene. From germline, CDR1 is MNHEY and CDR2 SVGAGI. The CDR3 DNA follows: TGTGCCAGCAGTCTTCTAGCGGGGGGGAGGGATACGCAGTATTTT. Protein product: CASSLLAGGRDTQYF.

The chain recombines TRBV6-1 with TRBJ1-2; TRBD1 is a possible D gene (5 bases). Germline values: CDR1 MNHNS, CDR2 SASEGT. V was trimmed by 7 bases and J by 4 bases, leaving 19 bases between them. The CDR3 covers 15 residues. CDR3 loop: CASKLEGPGSYGYTF. The CDR3 DNA sequence: TGTGCCAGCAAATTGGAGGGGCCCGGATCCTATGGCTACACCTTC.

As DNA, the CDR3 is TGTGCCAGCAGCCCCTTCTATGGGGAAAGCACAGATACGCAGTATTTT. The encoded protein is CASSPFYGESTDTQYF. This chain uses TRBV9 with TRBJ2-3, with no clear D. Trimming removed 4 bases at V and 0 bases at J, with 15 bases between. CDR1 is SGDLS, CDR2 YYNGEE, per germline. CDR3 length: 16 residues.

A note on this clone: Different DNA sequences within this sample yield the same CDR3. The chain is built from TRBV9 and TRBJ2-1; 7 nucleotides line up with TRBD2. This CDR3 has 15 amino acids. Germline V lookup: CDR1 SGDLS, CDR2 YYNGEE. Losses at the gene ends were 3 bases for V and 0 bases for J; bases not matched to a gene: 3. The CDR3 loop reads CASSASGNSYNEQFF. CDR3 sequence (DNA): TGTGCCAGCAGCGCTAGCGGAAACTCCTACAATGAGCAGTTCTTC.

This chain links TRBV6-5 with TRBJ2-7; 10 nucleotides agree with TRBD2. With V trimmed by 6 bases and J by 5 bases, 7 bases remained unmatched. In germline, CDR1 is MNHEY, CDR2 SVGAGI. CDR3 length: 14 residues. This chain's CDR3 is CASSQSGGANEQYF. For the CDR3, the DNA is TGTGCCAGCAGCCAGAGCGGGGGGGCCAACGAGCAGTACTTC.

The J gene is TRBJ1-1, the V gene TRBV6-5, with TRBD1 as a possible D gene (5 bases). Germline loops: CDR1 MNHEY, CDR2 SVGAGI. This CDR3 is built from 15 residues. V was clipped by 1 base and J by 3 bases, with 12 bases between them. CDR3 sequence: CASSYFTGVDTEAFF. CDR3 DNA: TGTGCCAGCAGTTACTTCACGGGGGTGGACACTGAAGCTTTCTTT.

The chain combines TRBV27 with TRBJ2-7; D is unresolved. The CDR3 totals 15 residues. The V gene lost 7 bases and the J gene lost 3 bases, with 19 bases spanning the gap. Germline CDR1 MNHEY, CDR2 SMNVEV (reference sequence). The CDR3 nucleotides read TGTGCCAGCACCCCTTCCATACCACTAATCTACGAGCAGTACTTC. As protein: CASTPSIPLIYEQYF.

The V and J genes are TRBV6-1 and TRBJ1-6; TRBD1 matches at 7 bases. The CDR3 loop spans 17 amino acids. V dropped 2 bases and J dropped 0; count of bases not matched to a gene: 4. Germline V lookup: CDR1 MNHNS, CDR2 SASEGT. CDR3: CASSEQGQSSYNSPLHF. The CDR3 region has the DNA TGTGCCAGCAGTGAACAGGGACAGAGCTCCTATAATTCACCCCTCCACTTT.

The chain combines TRBV7-9 with TRBJ2-7; 9 bases line up with TRBD1. The CDR3 is 16 amino acids. The ends lost 5 bases at V and 5 bases at J; junction bases unmatched: 13. The V gene's germline CDR1 is SEHNR and CDR2 FQNEAQ (reference sequence). DNA of the CDR3: TGTGCCAGCAGCCCGCGTCGAACGGACAGGGGCCACGAGCAGTACTTC. Protein: CASSPRRTDRGHEQYF.

The chain is built from TRBV14 and TRBJ1-2, with D possibly being TRBD1 (6 bases). Germline assignment: CDR1 SGHDN and CDR2 FVKESK. The CDR3 covers 16 residues. Trimming pared 0 bases from V and 3 bases from J, leaving 14 bases between. The DNA of the CDR3 is TGTGCCAGCAGCCAAGATTACGAGGACAGAGACTATGGCTACACCTTC. Protein sequence: CASSQDYEDRDYGYTF.

For this clone: Other DNA sequences in the sample encode the same CDR3. V is TRBV6-5 and J is TRBJ2-5, with 9 bases matching TRBD2. V trimming: 0 bases; J trimming: 0 bases; junction bases outside the gene matches: 2. The germline CDR1 and CDR2 sequences are MNHEY and SVGAGI. The CDR3 length is 16 residues. The DNA for the CDR3 is TGTGCCAGCAGTTACTCGGCTAGCGGGAACCAAGAGACCCAGTACTTC. Its translation: CASSYSASGNQETQYF.

This chain joins TRBV15 and TRBJ2-1, with D perhaps TRBD2 (5 bases). Germline loops: CDR1 LNHNV, CDR2 YYDKDF (reference sequence). The V and J ends lost 5 bases and 9 bases respectively, with 14 bases between them. The CDR3 runs to 13 residues. The CDR3 loop reads CATSPGLSVEQFF. In nucleotides, the CDR3 is TGTGCCACCAGCCCGGGGTTGTCGGTTGAGCAGTTCTTC.

This clone appeared a single time. Different DNA sequences within this sample yield the same CDR3. The V call is TRBV5-1, the J call TRBJ2-7; 7 bases map to TRBD2. CDR3 length equals 14 residues. Germline CDR1 reads SGHRS; CDR2 reads YFSETQ. The V and J ends lost 0 bases and 5 bases, in that order; junction bases with no gene match: 5. The CDR3 bases are TGCGCCAGCAGCTTGGAGGGAGGGATCAACGAGCAGTACTTC. Protein product: CASSLEGGINEQYF. Looking up the rest from reference TRBV5-1 and TRBJ2-7 gives the full variable domain: KAGVTQTPRYLIKTRGQQVTLSCSPISGHRSVSWYQQTPGQGLQFLFEYFSETQRNKGNFPGRFSGRQFSNSRSEMNVSTLELGDSALYLCASSLEGGINEQYFGPGTRLTVT.

The chain couples TRBV15 to TRBJ1-1; the D is unclear. V was pared by 3 bases and J by 8 bases, with 13 bases between. CDR1 LNHNV and CDR2 YYDKDF come from the germline V gene (reference sequence). The CDR3 consists of 13 residues. The CDR3 bases are TGTGCCACCAGCAGGGAGGAGGAGACCGAAGCTTTCTTT. This gives the protein CATSREEETEAFF.

The gene calls are TRBV5-6 and TRBJ2-1, with 7 bases matching TRBD1. With 5 bases clipped from V and 3 bases from J, the junction kept 5 bases outside the gene matches. The CDR3 is 14 residues long. Per germline, CDR1 SGHDT and CDR2 YYEEEE. CDR3 bases: TGTGCCAGCAGGGAATGGACAGGCTACAATGAGCAGTTCTTC. Encoded protein: CASREWTGYNEQFF.

The rearrangement links TRBV29-1 to TRBJ2-1; 7 bases line up with TRBD2. Germline lookup yields CDR1 SQVTM and CDR2 ANQGSEA. Trimming took 7 bases from V and 0 from J; bases not matched to a gene: 9. The CDR3 loop spans 15 amino acids. The CDR3 DNA sequence: TGCAGCGCTACAATAGCGGGCCCCTCCTACAATGAGCAGTTCTTC. Protein sequence: CSATIAGPSYNEQFF.

The V call is TRBV19, the J call TRBJ2-3, with D perhaps matching TRBD1 (5 bases). The V gene's germline CDR1 is LNHDA and CDR2 SQIVND (reference sequence). This CDR3 is 15 amino acids long. The ends were cut back, 7 bases at V and 0 bases at J, with 14 bases in the middle. The DNA of the CDR3 is TGTGCCAGTACATCGTCAGGGTTTAGCACAGATACGCAGTATTTT. It translates to CASTSSGFSTDTQYF.

The CDR3 region is CASSQSRDTDTQYF. The CDR3 coding sequence is TGCGCCAGCAGCCAGAGTCGCGACACAGATACGCAGTATTTT. This sequence joins TRBV5-1 and TRBJ2-3; D is ambiguous. CDR1 SGHRS and CDR2 YFSETQ come from the germline V gene. Trimming left V 4 bases short and J 2 bases short, with 11 bases between. The CDR3 length is 14 residues.

The J gene is TRBJ1-1, the V gene TRBV2, with D tentatively TRBD1 (5 bases). The germline V and J ends were trimmed by 7 bases and 7 bases, with 10 bases remaining between them. The CDR3 is made up of 11 amino acids. CDR1 and CDR2 (germline): SNHLY, FYNNEI. The CDR3 protein is CASTGGVEAFF. The CDR3 DNA reads as TGTGCCAGCACGGGGGGGGTTGAAGCTTTCTTT.

This clone was seen a single time. CDR3 DNA sequence: TGTGCCAGCAGTGAAACGCTTCCGGTCGGGACAGGACGGACCCAGTACTTC. Protein: CASSETLPVGTGRTQYF. The chain recombines TRBV6-1 with TRBJ2-5; the match to TRBD1 covers 8 bases. Germline V gene data show CDR1 as MNHNS and CDR2 as SASEGT. This CDR3 comprises 17 residues. With V trimmed by 2 bases and J by 7 bases, 15 bases remained unmatched.

This sequence joins TRBV13 and TRBJ2-5, with 10 positions matching TRBD2. Looked up from germline, CDR1 is PRHDT and CDR2 is FYEKMQ (reference sequence). V was clipped by 4 bases and J by 14 bases; unmatched bases: 10. There are 13 residues in the CDR3. CDR3 in DNA: TGTGCCAGCAGCTCCCATAGCGGGGGGAGTAGATACTTC. This codes for CASSSHSGGSRYF.

The V and J genes are TRBV9 and TRBJ1-2, with 10 bases matching TRBD1. V gave up 4 bases and J gave up 8 bases; unmatched junction bases: 5. The CDR3 totals 13 residues. Germline V gives CDR1 SGDLS, CDR2 YYNGEE. CDR3 DNA: TGTGCCAGCAGCTTCCCGACAGGGGGCGGCTACACCTTC. Amino acids: CASSFPTGGGYTF.